This section outlines one T cell receptor (beta chain) sequence together with its context. Its antigen is still unknown. This entry comes from a study of long-term antiretroviral therapy in people with HIV. General study points: Repertoires with HIV possessed tighter CDR3 length spans than those of controls.

V was trimmed by 3 bases and J by 9 bases, leaving 21 bases between them. This CDR3 comprises 16 residues. Germline V lookup: CDR1 SGHVS, CDR2 FQNEAQ. Survey-level resolution applied to immunoSEQ assay v3.0. Sequencing was intended to reach 40,000-50,000 T-cell genomes per sample. TCRdb's copy holds only in-frame clones and misses some; the assay was immunoSEQ multiplex PCR. This table holds approximately 21,000 clones, approximately 80% found once. Participants with HIV, all of them, were treated in the United States. Held in samples before DNA extraction were about 0.85-10 million cryopreserved PBMC.

Sequencing used unsorted PBMCs, obtained 0.3 years after starting antiretroviral therapy. The V gene is TRBV7-8, the J gene TRBJ2-4; maybe TRBD1 (6 bases). The TCR was taken from a man in his forties or fifties with HIV. CDR3 DNA: TGTGCCAGCAGCTTGCAAGCGGTGGGGACAAAAGGCATTCAGTACTTC. The encoded protein is CASSLQAVGTKGIQYF. The variable domain in full, with the rest retrieved from reference TRBV7-8 and TRBJ2-4, is GAGVSQSPRYKVAKRGQDVALRCDPISGHVSLFWYQQALGQGPEFLTYFQNEAQLDKSGLPSDRFFAERPEGSVSTLKIQRTQQEDSAVYLCASSLQAVGTKGIQYFGAGTRLSVL.